These 5 T cell receptor beta chains share one sample of origin, sequenced in a study of read filtering for tumor transcriptome and immune sequencing. The library was built from around 380 ng RNA with molecular barcoded adaptors for alpha/delta and beta/gamma chains. Each CDR3 protein gets one entry after TCRdb re-called the reads with MiXCR. The sample records some 120,000 distinct CDR3 sequences, 10% to 15% being singletons. The sample taken for sequencing was a population of CD138-negative cells sorted from bone marrow. The receptors derive from a donor over 35 with multiple myeloma.

This clonotype was detected ten times or more. The chain carries TRBV7-8 and TRBJ1-1; no reliable D call. The V end lost 0 bases, the J end lost 1 base, and 6 bases lay between the germline ends. The CDR3 loop spans 14 amino acids. Germline CDR1 and CDR2: SGHVS and FQNEAQ. The CDR3 here is CASSLAGGNTEAFF. In nucleotides, the CDR3 is TGTGCCAGCAGCTTAGCGGGAGGGAACACTGAAGCTTTCTTT.

This clonotype was seen many times. The chain links TRBV6-1 to TRBJ2-1, with TRBD2 as a possible D gene (7 bases). CDR1 is MNHNS, CDR2 SASEGT, per germline. The CDR3 is made up of 16 amino acids. V shed 3 bases and J shed 8 bases, with 20 bases lying between them. CDR3 loop: CASSDPRGADGDEQFF. In DNA, the CDR3 is TGTGCCAGCAGTGACCCCCGGGGGGCGGATGGGGATGAGCAGTTCTTC.

This clonotype was seen many times. The gene calls are TRBV9 and TRBJ2-3; 11 bases line up with TRBD2. CDR1 is SGDLS, CDR2 YYNGEE, per germline. V dropped 0 bases and J dropped 3; count of bases not matched to a gene: 3. The CDR3 has 16 amino acids. The CDR3 DNA sequence: TGTGCCAGCAGCGTAGGTTCTAGCGGGGGGACAGATACGCAGTATTTT. As protein: CASSVGSSGGTDTQYF.

A remark on this clonotype: A much larger clone is a single base away; this may be a read error. The chain has TRBV7-2 and TRBJ2-5; the D gene is possibly TRBD2 (6 bases). CDR3 length: 13 amino acids. The V end lost 7 bases, the J end lost 3 bases, and 12 bases lay between the germline ends. Germline loops: CDR1 SGHTA, CDR2 FQGNSA. In nucleotides, the CDR3 is TGTGCCAGCAACTACGGAGGGAAAGAGACCCAGTACTTC. Translation: CASNYGGKETQYF.

This clonotype has a count of ten or more. The V gene is TRBV18, the J gene TRBJ2-1; no definite D call. CDR3 size: 14 residues. The V and J ends lost 0 bases and 5 bases respectively, with 8 bases between them. Germline V gene lookup returns CDR1 KGHSH and CDR2 LQKENI. In nucleotides, the CDR3 is TGTGCCAGCTCACCACCTTCCTTCCACAATGAGCAGTTCTTC. It codes for CASSPPSFHNEQFF.